This T cell receptor beta chain emerged from a study of CD8 T cells in ankylosing spondylitis. General study results and limits: Earlier authors reported some of these motif variants in reactive arthritis synovial fluid and blood. Ankylosing spondylitis blood seemed to carry a telltale TCR beta motif made of eight highly homologous variants. CD8+ by phenotype, disease-linked clones were relatively rare in peripheral blood. In ankylosing spondylitis patients, matched synovial fluid reportedly showed significant enrichment of disease-linked clones.

Details on this clonotype: No antigen is known for it.

Quantitative 5'-RACE with molecular barcodes generated TCR beta libraries. MiXCR was run by TCRdb on the 5' RACE reads, yielding one entry per CDR3 protein. This repertoire shows 750,000 to 850,000 distinct CDR3 sequences, about 10% found once; its top ten account for 0.45% to 0.6%. This CDR3 contains 13 residues. From germline, CDR1 is KGHSH and CDR2 LQKENI. V was cut by 1 base and J by 4 bases, with 7 bases left in between. The receptor comes from a male donor with ankylosing spondylitis. The sequencing sample was made of blood, either unsorted or a sorted T cell fraction (not recorded which). The chain is built from TRBV18 and TRBJ1-2; D uncertain. The CDR3 DNA reads TGTGCCAGCTCACCACTGGTTACCTATGGCTACACCTTC. It specifies CASSPLVTYGYTF.